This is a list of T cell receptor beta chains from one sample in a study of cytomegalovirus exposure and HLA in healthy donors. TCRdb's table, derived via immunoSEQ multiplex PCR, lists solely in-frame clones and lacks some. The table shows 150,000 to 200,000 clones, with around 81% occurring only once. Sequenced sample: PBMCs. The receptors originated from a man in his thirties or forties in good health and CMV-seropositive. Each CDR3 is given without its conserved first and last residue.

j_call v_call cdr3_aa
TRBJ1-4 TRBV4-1 ASSQGRGLVEKLF
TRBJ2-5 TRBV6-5 ASSYGLAGGMGTQY
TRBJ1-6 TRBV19 ASSIGGNNSPLH
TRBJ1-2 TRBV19 ASSIRTNYGYT
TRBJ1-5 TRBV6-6 ASSRQGFNQPQH
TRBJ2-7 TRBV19 ASSDGTSGAYEQY
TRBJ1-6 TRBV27 ASRRTGGNSPLH
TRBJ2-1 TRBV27 ASSLERTGRRLAGYNEQF
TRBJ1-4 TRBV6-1 ASSEQEGTNEKLF
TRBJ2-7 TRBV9 ASSVDRYAYEQY
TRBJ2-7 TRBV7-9 ASSLARGSPGEQY
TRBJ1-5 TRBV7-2 ASSLLSQPQH
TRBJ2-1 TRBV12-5 ASGDGDSSSYNEQF
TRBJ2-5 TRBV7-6 ASSRQGGVETQY
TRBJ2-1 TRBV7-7 ASSLGVASDEQF
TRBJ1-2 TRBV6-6 ASSPGANYGYT
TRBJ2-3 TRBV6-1 ASSELSPTDRPTQY
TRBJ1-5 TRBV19 ASSPGEGRGGNQPQH